This T cell receptor (beta chain) appears in the sequencing data of a study of T-cell memory formation after mild COVID-19. Looking at the study overall: There were largely donor-specific TCR clusters.

TCR alpha and TCR beta cDNA libraries with sample barcodes and UMIs came from 5'RACE using constant-segment primers. TCRdb used MiXCR to reprocess the 5' RACE reads, holding one entry per CDR3 protein. Of 30,000 to 45,000 distinct CDR3 sequences listed, approximately 10% are singletons. The sample holds many counts of this clonotype. This CDR3 is 17 amino acids long. V was clipped by 1 base and J by 6 bases; unmatched bases: 8. Germline lookup yields CDR1 MGHRA and CDR2 YSYEKL. This chain links TRBV4-1 with TRBJ1-4, with 10 bases fitting TRBD1. This clonotype was obtained from a man aged 18-30 years who had mild COVID-19 (a few samples of this study predate the infection). Cell type and time point are not known. The specimen sequenced was PBMCs or a T cell subset sorted from them (not recorded which). Here the CDR3 reads CASSQVTGGGFYEKLFF. In DNA, the CDR3 is TGCGCCAGCAGCCAAGTGACAGGGGGCGGCTTTTATGAAAAACTGTTTTTT.